This T cell receptor (beta chain) was recorded in a study of blood T cell repertoires in COVID-19. Study context: COVID-19 samples from acute and convalescent phases originated in the United States, Italy and Spain. PBMCs, B-cell-depleted T cells, or T cells were the source of the cDNA or gDNA that made up the material.

Per the germline V gene, CDR1 is SQVTM and CDR2 is ANQGSEA. J gave up 5 bases and V 5 bases, and 6 bases lay outside the gene matches. CDR3 size: 13 residues. Per the authors' pipeline: Reference gene primer amplification yielded estimated nucleated cell counts. The repertoire was sequenced with immunoSEQ multiplex PCR; TCRdb's copy has only in-frame clones and lacks some. Clone size and V and J calls were adopted from that table, with D and trimming inferred from the DNA. This sample yields around 130,000 clones, of which 65% to 85% are seen a single time; about a sixth belongs to the top ten. This chain uses TRBV29-1 with TRBJ2-1; 7 bases align to TRBD2. The TCR comes from a woman older than 75 with acute or convalescent COVID-19. The sequencing sample was made of peripheral blood. The CDR3 DNA sequence: TGCAGCGTTCCTAGCGGCCTGAACAATGAGCAGTTCTTC. This codes for CSVPSGLNNEQFF.